A selection of T cell receptor beta chains follows, all from one sample in a study of blood T cells in healthy people across ages. TCRdb reprocessed the 5' RACE reads with MiXCR, giving one entry per CDR3 protein. There are roughly 700,000 distinct CDR3 sequences in the sample; 20% to 25% occur only once, and 9.4% lies in the top ten. Another study also made use of these data, one on T cells of mothers and their children.

Material: blood. All receptors derive from a boy younger than 18 in good health. The CDR3 runs from the conserved cysteine through the conserved F or W. A D gene is named only where the DNA matches it firmly. A clone size is listed for some rows: how often the clone was seen (once, few, many), or a class if it is expanded.

d_call j_call cdr3_length clone_size v_call cdr3_nt cdr3_aa
NA TRBJ2-1 16 NA TRBV7-2 TGTGCCAGCAGTGATCGAGGACCGAGCTCCTACAATGAGCAGTTCTTC CASSDRGPSSYNEQFF
NA TRBJ2-1 16 few TRBV15 TGTGCCACCAGCAGAGATAGGGTGAGGCGTGACAATGAGCAGTTCTTC CATSRDRVRRDNEQFF
TRBD2 TRBJ2-5 15 NA TRBV11-2 TGTGCCAGTGGACTAGCGGGAGACCTGGGGGAGACCCAGTACTTC CASGLAGDLGETQYF
TRBD2 TRBJ2-1 19 NA TRBV20-1 TGCAGTGCCGGACATGAGGGACTAGCGGGATCCTCCCTCTACAATGAGCAGTTCTTC CSAGHEGLAGSSLYNEQFF
TRBD2 TRBJ2-5 16 NA TRBV12-3/TRBV12-4 TGTGCCAGCAGTTTAGCTAGCGGGAGGGCAGGGGAGACCCAGTACTTC CASSLASGRAGETQYF
TRBD1 TRBJ2-2 12 NA TRBV5-1 TGCGCCAGCAGCCCCGGACAGGGGTGGTTGTTTTTT CASSPGQGWLFF
NA TRBJ2-1 16 once TRBV5-1 TGCGCCAGCAGCTTCCGGATGGGGACCAAATACAATGAGCAGTTCTTC CASSFRMGTKYNEQFF
TRBD1 TRBJ2-7 16 few TRBV29-1 TGCAGCGCCCTAAAAACCGGGACAGGGACTACCTACGAGCAGTACTTC CSALKTGTGTTYEQYF
NA TRBJ1-2 13 NA TRBV6-5 TGTGCCAGCAGAGAGCAGCCTAACTATGGCTACACCTTC CASREQPNYGYTF
NA TRBJ2-2 14 NA TRBV2 TGTGCCAGCGCTCTGTATAGCAACACCGGGGAACTGTTTTTT CASALYSNTGELFF